The 24 T cell receptor beta chains below all came from one sample that was sequenced in a study of cytomegalovirus exposure and HLA in healthy donors. Here immunoSEQ multiplex PCR was the method, and the copy in TCRdb shows in-frame clones only, minus some. The table has roughly 100,000 clones, less than 95% seen once. Input material: PBMCs. The receptors come from a woman in her late teens or twenties in good health and CMV-seronegative.

This clone was seen only once. This chain joins TRBV5-1 and TRBJ2-1, with D unclear. V was pared by 0 bases and J by 0 bases, with 7 bases between. CDR3 length: 15 residues. Germline V gives CDR1 SGHRS, CDR2 YFSETQ. CDR3 sequence: CASSLGGSSYNEQFF. CDR3 coding DNA: TGCGCCAGCAGCTTGGGAGGAAGCTCCTACAATGAGCAGTTCTTC.

The chain carries TRBV2 and TRBJ2-1, with a weak D call TRBD1 (5 bases). The CDR3 totals 14 residues. The germline V and J ends were trimmed by 6 bases and 0 bases, with 9 bases remaining between them. Germline lookup yields CDR1 SNHLY and CDR2 FYNNEI. This CDR3 reads CASSYDSSYNEQFF. The CDR3, as DNA: TGTGCCAGCAGCTATGACAGCTCCTACAATGAGCAGTTCTTC.

Written as DNA, the CDR3 is TGTGCCAGTAGTCCGTCAGGGGGCTTCGGGGGCTACACCTTC. This translates into CASSPSGGFGGYTF. The chain combines TRBV19 with TRBJ1-2, with TRBD1 matching 8 bases. Germline trimming cut 5 bases from V and 8 bases from J; bases unmatched to any gene: 10. Germline V gene sequence: CDR1 LNHDA, CDR2 SQIVND (reference sequence). CDR3 length: 14 residues.

This rearrangement joins TRBV6-5 to TRBJ2-5; the match to TRBD1 covers 7 bases. The CDR3 extends over 15 amino acids. Germline CDR1 reads MNHEY; CDR2 reads SVGAGI. Losses at the gene ends were 5 bases for V and 2 bases for J; bases not matched to a gene: 8. The CDR3 nucleotides are TGTGCCAGCAGTATTGGGACAGTCGGGCAAGAGACCCAGTACTTC. It translates to CASSIGTVGQETQYF.

This clone came up once. The genes are TRBV19 and TRBJ1-1, with D possibly being TRBD1 (5 bases). This CDR3 has 14 residues. CDR1 is LNHDA, CDR2 SQIVND, per germline (reference sequence). The ends were cut back, 1 base at V and 3 bases at J, with 9 bases in the middle. The chain's CDR3 is CASSIAGRYTEAFF. The CDR3 DNA sequence: TGTGCCAGTAGTATAGCAGGGAGGTACACTGAAGCTTTCTTT.

The CDR3: CASSLSGWSNNEQFF. The CDR3, as DNA: TGTGCCAGCAGCTTATCGGGGTGGTCAAACAATGAGCAGTTCTTC. The chain links TRBV7-2 to TRBJ2-1, with TRBD2 as a possible D gene (5 bases). The CDR3 length is 15 residues. Germline CDR1 SGHTA, CDR2 FQGNSA. V was trimmed by 2 bases and J by 5 bases, leaving 13 bases between them.

The chain combines TRBV6-5 with TRBJ2-7; 11 bases map to TRBD1. The CDR3 spans 15 residues. Germline CDR1 and CDR2: MNHEY and SVGAGI. V lost 7 bases to trimming and J lost 2 bases; unmatched junction nucleotides: 7. CDR3 nucleotides: TGTGCCAGCAACCCCGGGACAGGGGGGGCCTACGAGCAGTACTTC. Its protein is CASNPGTGGAYEQYF.

The gene calls are TRBV18 and TRBJ2-3; no firm D call. Trimming shortened V by 6 bases and J by 5 bases, and 9 bases separated the two germline ends. Germline V gives CDR1 KGHSH, CDR2 LQKENI. The CDR3 runs 12 residues. This CDR3 is CASSASEDTQYF. CDR3 nucleotides: TGTGCCAGCTCGGCCAGTGAAGATACGCAGTATTTT.

This clone was counted a few times. This chain links TRBV4-2 with TRBJ2-3; the match to TRBD2 covers 11 bases. This CDR3 has 16 amino acids. J lost 4 bases, V lost 0 bases, and 3 bases had no gene match. Germline CDR1 LGHNA, CDR2 YNFKEQ. The CDR3 loop reads CASSQDDSGGADTQYF. For the CDR3, the DNA is TGTGCCAGCAGCCAAGACGATAGCGGGGGGGCAGATACGCAGTATTTT.

The table lists this clone with a count of one. The chain carries TRBV30 and TRBJ1-1, with D uncertain. The germline CDR1 and CDR2 sequences are GTSNPN and SVGIG (reference sequence). The CDR3 loop spans 11 amino acids. The ends were cut back, 3 bases at V and 2 bases at J, with 4 bases in the middle. This chain's CDR3 is CAWSVNTEAFF. The CDR3 region has the DNA TGTGCCTGGAGCGTTAACACTGAAGCTTTCTTT.

The chain combines TRBV7-9 with TRBJ1-2; 12 nucleotides align to TRBD1. CDR1 is SEHNR, CDR2 FQNEAQ, per germline (reference sequence). The CDR3 has 14 amino acids. V lost 4 bases and J lost 4; bases outside the gene matches: 1. The CDR3 DNA follows: TGTGCCAGCAGCTCGGGACAGGGGGCCTATGGCTACACCTTC. Translating gives CASSSGQGAYGYTF.

J is TRBJ2-2 and V is TRBV25-1; D perhaps matches TRBD1 (6 bases). V was cut by 0 bases and J by 0 bases, with 14 bases left in between. Germline CDR1 is MGHDK and CDR2 is SYGVNS. The CDR3 is 18 residues long. The DNA of the CDR3 is TGTGCCAGCAGTGAATATCCCGGGACAAACACGAACACCGGGGAGCTGTTTTTT. Translated: CASSEYPGTNTNTGELFF.

The table lists this clone with a count of one. The CDR3, as DNA: TGCGCCAGCAGCTTAGCGGGCTACTCCTACAATGAGCAGTTCTTC. As protein: CASSLAGYSYNEQFF. This chain joins TRBV5-1 and TRBJ2-1; a possible D gene is TRBD2 (6 bases). The V end was cut by 2 bases, the J end by 0 bases, with 9 bases between. Germline V gives CDR1 SGHRS, CDR2 YFSETQ. This CDR3 is 15 amino acids long. The whole variable domain, filled in from reference TRBV5-1 and TRBJ2-1, reads KAGVTQTPRYLIKTRGQQVTLSCSPISGHRSVSWYQQTPGQGLQFLFEYFSETQRNKGNFPGRFSGRQFSNSRSEMNVSTLELGDSALYLCASSLAGYSYNEQFFGPGTRLTVL.

The J gene is TRBJ2-3, the V gene TRBV5-7; 9 bases line up with TRBD1. TRBV5-7 is noted as an ORF with a role that remains uncertain. The CDR3 totals 15 residues. The J segment lost 1 base and the V segment lost 4 bases, leaving 4 bases of the junction unmatched. The chain's CDR3 is CASSRRDRGTDTQYF. In nucleotides, the CDR3 is TGTGCCAGCAGCCGCCGGGACAGGGGCACAGATACGCAGTATTTT.

In this sample, this clone turned up once. This chain joins TRBV25-1 and TRBJ1-1; a possible D gene is TRBD1 (5 bases). Trimming cost V 7 bases and J 4 bases, with 13 bases left between them. Germline values: CDR1 MGHDK, CDR2 SYGVNS. The CDR3 runs to 13 residues. The CDR3 loop is CASIPGGGTEAFF. DNA of the CDR3: TGTGCCAGCATCCCGGGGGGGGGCACTGAAGCTTTCTTT.

Details on this clone: Germline and junction disagree at one end, which may indicate a read error. CDR3 nucleotides: TGTGCCAGCAACCTTGGGGGGGGAAGCAGAGATACGCAGTATTTT. This sequence encodes CASNLGGGSRDTQYF. The chain is built from TRBV6-6 and TRBJ2-3, with 7 nucleotides matching TRBD2. CDR1 is MNHNY, CDR2 SVGAGI, per germline (reference sequence). There are 15 residues in the CDR3.

Here the CDR3 DNA reads TGTGCCAGCAGTGACTTCAGGGGTTTTGGAAACACCATATATTTT. This codes for CASSDFRGFGNTIYF. This chain joins TRBV6-1 and TRBJ1-3; the D gene is possibly TRBD1 (6 bases). Trimming stripped 3 bases from V and 3 bases from J, with 12 bases between. This CDR3 is 15 amino acids long. CDR1 and CDR2 (germline): MNHNS, SASEGT.

This chain uses TRBV29-1 with TRBJ2-1; TRBD2 is a possible D gene (5 bases). Trimming left V 7 bases short and J 7 bases short, with 17 bases between. Germline CDR1 SQVTM, CDR2 ANQGSEA. This CDR3 region has 13 residues. CDR3 nucleotide sequence: TGCAGCGGATCTAGTCTCAGGACTAATGAGCAGTTCTTC. This codes for CSGSSLRTNEQFF.

The V gene is TRBV6-5, the J gene TRBJ1-2; 8 bases are shared with TRBD1. Losses at the gene ends were 6 bases for V and 8 bases for J; bases not matched to a gene: 8. This CDR3 has 13 residues. Germline loops: CDR1 MNHEY, CDR2 SVGAGI. CDR3 nucleotides: TGTGCCAGCAGACCTACAGGGGGAGACGGCTACACCTTC. Protein product: CASRPTGGDGYTF.

The CDR3 nucleotides read TGTGCCAGCAGCCCTGGTAGCGGGCGCTCCTACAATGAGCAGTTCTTC. Protein sequence: CASSPGSGRSYNEQFF. The rearrangement uses TRBV9 and TRBJ2-1, with 7 positions matching TRBD2. Losses at the gene ends were 4 bases for V and 0 bases for J; bases not matched to a gene: 7. In germline, CDR1 is SGDLS, CDR2 YYNGEE. CDR3 length equals 16 residues.

The chain combines TRBV6-1 with TRBJ2-7, with D perhaps matching TRBD1 (6 bases). Germline assignment: CDR1 MNHNS and CDR2 SASEGT. With 1 base removed from V and 1 base from J, the gap between germline ends came to 11 bases. The CDR3 loop spans 15 amino acids. The CDR3 loop is CASSEVPGASYEQYF. The CDR3 DNA reads as TGTGCCAGCAGTGAAGTCCCAGGGGCGTCCTACGAGCAGTACTTC.

This chain connects TRBV18 to TRBJ2-7; D not certain. The CDR3 extends over 15 amino acids. Trimming took 1 base from V and 6 from J, leaving 16 bases between them. Germline CDR1 reads KGHSH; CDR2 reads LQKENI. This chain's CDR3 is CASSPRLEPLREQYF. The CDR3, as DNA: TGTGCCAGCTCACCACGACTCGAACCCTTACGCGAGCAGTACTTC.

The chain has TRBV30 and TRBJ1-4; D uncertain. This CDR3 is built from 14 residues. Germline CDR1 and CDR2: GTSNPN and SVGIG (reference sequence). V lost 2 bases and J 7 bases, leaving 14 bases between the germline ends. CDR3 bases: TGTGCCTGGAGTTGGTCCATCCCGGGTGAAAAACTGTTTTTT. Amino acid sequence: CAWSWSIPGEKLFF.

CDR3 sequence (DNA): TGCAGTGCTGGCCGTCAAGAGACCCAGTACTTC. Protein: CSAGRQETQYF. The chain employs TRBV20-1 and TRBJ2-5; D gene ambiguous. The germline V gene encodes CDR1 DFQATT and CDR2 SNEGSKA (reference sequence). There are 11 residues in the CDR3. V was cut by 5 bases and J by 2 bases, with 6 bases left in between.